The rows below give T cell receptor beta chains drawn from one sample of a study of shared clonotypes between healthy human individuals. Libraries were prepared by immunoSEQ multiplex PCR; TCRdb keeps only in-frame clonotypes and omits some of them. This sample has 1 million to 1.3 million clones, with around 78% found just once. The sequenced material came from memory CD4+ T cells from PBMCs. These receptors all come from a man aged 18 to 30 in good health. Some clones in this sample may be carry-over from other donors' samples. Each CDR3 is given with its conserved first and last residue. A D gene is named only where the DNA matches it firmly. The size field is filled for only some rows; it gives once, few, many or a size class.

NA | NA | TRBJ2-7 | TRBV6-5 | TGTGCCAGCAGATACACAGAAAACAGCTACGAGCAGTACTTC | CASRYTENSYEQYF
TRBD2 | once | TRBJ2-3 | TRBV30 | TGTGCCTGGAGCCCGGGACTAGCGGGATCAGATACGCAGTATTTT | CAWSPGLAGSDTQYF
TRBD2 | NA | TRBJ2-2 | TRBV11-2 | TGTGCCAGCAGGGGATGGACTAGCGGCGAGAGCCGGGAGCTGTTTTTT | CASRGWTSGESRELFF
NA | NA | TRBJ1-4 | TRBV5-4 | TGTGCCAGCAGCTTACCTCCGGGGGAAAAACTGTTTTTT | CASSLPPGEKLFF
TRBD1 | NA | TRBJ2-7 | TRBV11-2 | TGTGCCAGCAGCTTCGGACAGGGGTCCTACGAGCAGTACTTC | CASSFGQGSYEQYF
NA | NA | TRBJ2-7 | TRBV27 | TGTGCCAGCAGACGTCCACAGACTTCCTACGAGCAGTACTTC | CASRRPQTSYEQYF
NA | NA | TRBJ1-5 | TRBV7-9 | TGTGCCAGCAGCTTAGCAACGGGAGGGCAGCCCCAGCATTTT | CASSLATGGQPQHF
TRBD2 | NA | TRBJ2-3 | TRBV11-1 | TGTGCCAGCAGCCGGACTAGCGGGAGGGCCAGGGATACGCAGTATTTT | CASSRTSGRARDTQYF
NA | few | TRBJ2-5 | TRBV29-1 | TGCAGCGTTACAACAGTATTGGAGACCCAGTACTTC | CSVTTVLETQYF
NA | NA | TRBJ1-4 | TRBV29-1 | TGCAGCGTTGAAGGGGACGGGGAAAAACTGTTTTTT | CSVEGDGEKLFF
NA | NA | TRBJ1-1 | TRBV4-2 | TGTGCCAGCAGCCAAGATCGCTCGCGGGCAGGACGGTCTTTCTTT | CASSQDRSRAGRSFF
NA | NA | TRBJ2-3 | TRBV5-4 | TGTGCCAGCAGTCCCGAGCCCCAAACTCCAGATACGCAGTATTTT | CASSPEPQTPDTQYF
NA | NA | TRBJ2-7 | TRBV27 | TGTGCCAGCAGTTTGAGCCCTATACTAGTAACGTACCATTTC | CASSLSPILVTYHF
NA | NA | TRBJ2-1 | TRBV5-1 | TGCGCCAGCAGCCCGGGGGGCGGATTGGTGGCGCTGGGCATGAAGCAGTTCTTC | CASSPGGGLVALGMKQFF
TRBD2 | NA | TRBJ2-5 | TRBV10-2 | TGCGCCAGCAGTGAGAATAGGCCTAGCGGTGGAGGGGAGACCCAGTACTTC | CASSENRPSGGGETQYF
TRBD1 | NA | TRBJ2-5 | TRBV5-4 | TGTGCCAGCAGACTGGACAGGGGTGAGACCCAGTACTTC | CASRLDRGETQYF
NA | NA | TRBJ2-5 | TRBV2 | TGTGCCAGCAGTAGGCAGTTGGAGACCCAGTACTTC | CASSRQLETQYF
NA | NA | TRBJ2-7 | TRBV6-1 | TGTGCCAGCAGTGAGTGGGGGAACGAGCAGTACTTC | CASSEWGNEQYF
TRBD1 | NA | TRBJ2-7 | TRBV9 | TGTGCCAGCAGCGTAGCCTGGGACAGGGCTTACGAGCAGTACTTC | CASSVAWDRAYEQYF
TRBD1 | NA | TRBJ1-5 | TRBV6-6 | TGTGCCAGCAGAGACCCCGGACAGGGAAGCAATCAGCCCCAGCATTTT | CASRDPGQGSNQPQHF
TRBD2 | NA | TRBJ2-5 | TRBV5-1 | TGCGCCAGCAGCTCGGGTAGCGGGAGCGGGGGAGAGACCCAGTACTTC | CASSSGSGSGGETQYF
NA | once | TRBJ2-7 | TRBV30 | TGTGCCTGGAGTGTCTCCTCCCGGCGAGACGAGCAGTACTTC | CAWSVSSRRDEQYF
NA | NA | TRBJ2-7 | TRBV18 | TGTGCCAGCTCCCTTGGGGGGAACTCCTACGAGCAGTACTTC | CASSLGGNSYEQYF
TRBD2 | NA | TRBJ2-1 | TRBV5-4 | TGTGCCAGCAGCCTGACTAGCGGGAGCGAAAATGAGCAGTTCTTC | CASSLTSGSENEQFF
TRBD1 | NA | TRBJ2-7 | TRBV7-3 | TGTGCCAGCAGCTTAACTGGGACAGGTTCCGCCTACGAGCAGTACTTC | CASSLTGTGSAYEQYF
NA | NA | TRBJ2-3 | TRBV2 | TGTGCCAGCAGTAAAGAGGGAGGTACAGATACGCAGTATTTT | CASSKEGGTDTQYF
NA | NA | TRBJ2-5 | TRBV18 | TGTGCCAGCTCACCGAATCCGGGGGAGACCCAGTACTTC | CASSPNPGETQYF
TRBD1 | NA | TRBJ2-7 | TRBV2 | TGTGCCAGCAACACAGGGGGGCCTGGGGAGCAGTACTTC | CASNTGGPGEQYF
NA | few | TRBJ1-2 | TRBV28 | TGTGCCAGCAGCCCAGGGTATGGCTACACCTTC | CASSPGYGYTF
NA | NA | TRBJ2-1 | TRBV18 | TGTGCCAGCTCACCAGAGGGGATGGGGCCTAACGGTGAGCAGTTCTTC | CASSPEGMGPNGEQFF
TRBD1 | NA | TRBJ1-5 | TRBV28 | TGTGCCAGCAGCCCATCCGGGACAGACTATTATAGCAATCAGCCCCAGCATTTT | CASSPSGTDYYSNQPQHF
NA | NA | TRBJ2-5 | TRBV11-2 | TGTGCCAGCAGCTCGGACTTCTCGCAGACCCAGTACTTC | CASSSDFSQTQYF
TRBD1 | NA | TRBJ1-2 | TRBV28 | TGTGCCAGCAGTTTCCCCACAGGGGGTGTGGGCTACACCTTC | CASSFPTGGVGYTF
TRBD2 | NA | TRBJ2-3 | TRBV29-1 | TGCAGCGTTGATGGCGGGAGGGCCTTGGGTACAGATACGCAGTATTTT | CSVDGGRALGTDTQYF
TRBD2 | NA | TRBJ2-3 | TRBV5-4 | TGTGCCACCAAACTAGCGGGAGGCACAGATACGCAGTATTTT | CATKLAGGTDTQYF
NA | NA | TRBJ1-4 | TRBV11-2 | TGTGCCAGCAGCCCCAACAATGCGCTGGTTAATGAAAAACTGTTTTTT | CASSPNNALVNEKLFF
TRBD1 | once | TRBJ1-3 | TRBV28 | TGTGCCAGCAGTCCGTATGTATTAGGGACAGGGGGAACCTCTGGAAACACCATATATTTT | CASSPYVLGTGGTSGNTIYF
NA | NA | TRBJ2-7 | TRBV2 | TGTGCCAGCAGTGAATCGGACTACGAGCAGTACTTC | CASSESDYEQYF
TRBD1 | NA | TRBJ2-7 | TRBV28 | TGTGCCAGCAGTTTCGTGAGGCCAGGGGGTCAACCTTTTATGGAGCAGTACTTC | CASSFVRPGGQPFMEQYF
NA | NA | TRBJ1-4 | TRBV21-1 | TGTGCCAGCAGCACTGTAACCGCGTGGGTAGAAAAACTGTTTTTT | CASSTVTAWVEKLFF
TRBD1 | NA | TRBJ1-3 | TRBV6-5 | TGTGCCAGCAGTTACGACAGGGAGGCCGGAAACACCATATATTTT | CASSYDREAGNTIYF
NA | NA | TRBJ1-5 | TRBV7-2 | TGTGCCAGCAGCCGATTATACAATCAGCCCCAGCATTTT | CASSRLYNQPQHF
TRBD2 | NA | TRBJ2-3 | TRBV5-6 | TGTGCCAGCCGGGGCGGGAGATCAGATACGCAGTATTTT | CASRGGRSDTQYF
TRBD1 | NA | TRBJ2-1 | TRBV27 | TGTGCCAGCAGTTTAAACAGGGGCGCCCCCAATGAGCAGTTCTTC | CASSLNRGAPNEQFF
TRBD1 | NA | TRBJ1-1 | TRBV5-1 | TGCGCCAGCAGCTTTGGACAGGGAAACACTGAAGCTTTCTTT | CASSFGQGNTEAFF
NA | NA | TRBJ1-1 | TRBV7-3 | TGTGCCAGCAGCCTAAATAGGGGTCCGGACACTGAAGCTTTCTTT | CASSLNRGPDTEAFF